Following are 15 T cell receptor beta chains from one sample sequenced in a study of CD8 T cells in ankylosing spondylitis. Findings and caveats of the study: A motif in TCR beta, a set of under ten highly homologous variants, appeared characteristic of ankylosing spondylitis blood.

Their cognate antigens are unknown. TCRdb re-called the 5' RACE reads with MiXCR, one entry per CDR3 protein. Of some 800,000 distinct CDR3 sequences in the sample, 10% to 15% were seen once. The sample consisted of blood, either unsorted or a sorted T cell fraction (not recorded which). These receptors were collected from a male donor with ankylosing spondylitis.

A few counts support this clonotype. The chain combines TRBV28 with TRBJ1-5, with unresolved D. The germline CDR1 and CDR2 sequences are MDHEN and SYDVKM. V dropped 3 bases and J dropped 4 bases, with 13 bases sitting between them. The length of the CDR3 is 15 residues. The CDR3: CASSLWGTANQPQHF. In DNA form, the CDR3 reads TGTGCCAGCAGTTTGTGGGGAACAGCGAATCAGCCCCAGCATTTT.

In this sample, this clonotype turned up a few times. The chain uses TRBV6-1 and TRBJ1-2; D gene ambiguous. V lost 6 bases and J lost 3, with 14 bases in between. Germline CDR1 is MNHNS and CDR2 is SASEGT. The CDR3 covers 14 residues. Here the CDR3 reads CASSLPRSDYGYTF. The CDR3 nucleotides are TGTGCCAGCAGCCTGCCCCGGAGCGACTATGGCTACACCTTC.

In its sample, this clonotype was seen many times. This chain joins TRBV5-1 and TRBJ1-2, with TRBD1 matching 7 bases. There are 13 residues in the CDR3. V was pared by 4 bases and J by 8 bases, with 8 bases of the junction left unmatched. Germline-derived CDR1 and CDR2 are SGHRS and YFSETQ. Here the CDR3 reads CASSLYTGDGYTF. The CDR3, as DNA: TGCGCCAGCAGCCTGTACACAGGGGACGGCTACACCTTC. Complete variable domain (other parts from reference TRBV5-1 and TRBJ1-2): KAGVTQTPRYLIKTRGQQVTLSCSPISGHRSVSWYQQTPGQGLQFLFEYFSETQRNKGNFPGRFSGRQFSNSRSEMNVSTLELGDSALYLCASSLYTGDGYTFGSGTRLTVV.

This clonotype was seen ten or more times. The chain couples TRBV5-1 to TRBJ1-6; TRBD1 aligns across 9 bases. The CDR3 contains 14 residues. Germline V CDR1 and CDR2: SGHRS, YFSETQ. V lost 4 bases to trimming and J lost 6 bases; unmatched junction nucleotides: 2. The CDR3 spells CASSMDRGNSPLHF. In DNA, the CDR3 is TGCGCCAGCAGCATGGACAGGGGTAATTCACCCCTCCACTTT. Full variable domain (outside the CDR3, taken from reference TRBV5-1 and TRBJ1-6): KAGVTQTPRYLIKTRGQQVTLSCSPISGHRSVSWYQQTPGQGLQFLFEYFSETQRNKGNFPGRFSGRQFSNSRSEMNVSTLELGDSALYLCASSMDRGNSPLHFGNGTRLTVT.

This clonotype was seen ten or more times. The rearrangement joins TRBV29-1 to TRBJ1-2; the D gene is possibly TRBD1 (6 bases). Germline CDR1 and CDR2: SQVTM and ANQGSEA. The CDR3 has 14 amino acids. Trimming took 6 bases from V and 4 from J, leaving 18 bases between them. CDR3 in amino acids: CSVAVGGAGYGYTF. In DNA, the CDR3 is TGCAGCGTCGCGGTGGGGGGCGCAGGCTATGGCTACACCTTC.

V is TRBV4-1 and J is TRBJ2-7; 8 bases align to TRBD1. Per germline, CDR1 MGHRA and CDR2 YSYEKL. After removal of 4 bases from V and 4 bases from J, the junction contained 9 bases not matched to a gene. The CDR3 sequence is 15 residues long. CDR3 coding DNA: TGCGCCAGCAGCCCAAGGACAGGGAATATATACGAGCAGTACTTC. Amino acid sequence: CASSPRTGNIYEQYF.

This clonotype was detected many times. The chain links TRBV29-1 to TRBJ2-3, with 8 bases identical to TRBD1. The CDR3 loop spans 14 amino acids. Germline assignment: CDR1 SQVTM and CDR2 ANQGSEA. J was trimmed by 2 bases and V by 6 bases; bases with no gene match: 7. The CDR3 DNA sequence: TGCAGCGTGGTGACAGGGGCGGCCACAGATACGCAGTATTTT. This sequence encodes CSVVTGAATDTQYF.

V gene TRBV4-3 combines with J gene TRBJ1-5; unclear D gene. CDR3 length equals 17 residues. Trimming removed 1 base at V and 3 bases at J, with 16 bases between. Germline V gene sequence: CDR1 LGHNA, CDR2 YSLEER. The CDR3 nucleotides are TGCGCCAGCAGCCAAGGGGTAGGGCGGAGCTACAATCAGCCCCAGCATTTT. Residues: CASSQGVGRSYNQPQHF.

This clonotype was picked up a small number of times. V gene TRBV24-1 combines with J gene TRBJ2-3, with 8 bases fitting TRBD2. The CDR3 covers 16 residues. Germline lookup yields CDR1 KGHDR and CDR2 SFDVKD. V was pared by 3 bases and J by 3 bases, with 7 bases of the junction left unmatched. The CDR3 DNA reads as TGTGCCACCAGTGATCCCGGGAGGGCCTTAACAGATACGCAGTATTTT. This encodes CATSDPGRALTDTQYF.

There are many counts of this clonotype. The chain couples TRBV5-1 to TRBJ2-5; the D is unclear. The CDR3 runs to 14 residues. Germline CDR1 reads SGHRS; CDR2 reads YFSETQ. Trimming pared 0 bases from V and 1 base from J, leaving 7 bases between. The CDR3 loop is CASSLERPQETQYF. The CDR3 DNA reads TGCGCCAGCAGCTTGGAAAGGCCCCAAGAGACCCAGTACTTC.

A few counts support this clonotype. The chain has TRBV7-9 and TRBJ2-5; D gene unclear. The CDR3 runs to 16 residues. Germline lookup yields CDR1 SEHNR and CDR2 FQNEAQ (reference sequence). V was pared by 5 bases and J by 2 bases, with 18 bases between. The chain's CDR3 is CASSGESSILQETQYF. The CDR3 nucleotides read TGTGCCAGCAGCGGCGAAAGCTCTATCCTGCAAGAGACCCAGTACTTC.

This chain links TRBV2 with TRBJ1-2, with TRBD1 identical over 7 bases. The trim removed 5 bases at V and 8 bases at J, leaving 5 bases unmatched. CDR3 size: 12 residues. Germline V CDR1 and CDR2: SNHLY, FYNNEI. The CDR3 DNA reads as TGTGCCAGCAGTAGGGACAGCGGGGGCTACACCTTC. It yields the protein CASSRDSGGYTF.

This clonotype was detected only a few times. CDR3 in amino acids: CASSFRGHIYNEQFF. The CDR3 nucleotides read TGTGCCAGCAGCTTCCGGGGCCATATCTACAATGAGCAGTTCTTC. This chain links TRBV11-3 with TRBJ2-1, with D perhaps matching TRBD1 or TRBD2 (5 bases each). In germline, CDR1 is SGHNT, CDR2 YENEEA. The CDR3 has 15 residues. Trimming stripped 3 bases from V and 3 bases from J, with 12 bases between. Variable domain in full (rest from reference TRBV11-3 and TRBJ2-1): EAGVVQSPRYKIIEKKQPVAFWCNPISGHNTLYWYLQNLGQGPELLIRYENEEAVDDSQLPKDRFSAERLKGVDSTLKIQPAELGDSAVYLCASSFRGHIYNEQFFGPGTRLTVL.

This clonotype was seen only a few times. The chain joins TRBV6-1 to TRBJ2-7; D remains ambiguous. Germline CDR1 and CDR2: MNHNS and SASEGT. V was pared by 6 bases and J by 0 bases, with 15 bases between. The CDR3 covers 15 residues. CDR3 protein: CASSPAGFTSYEQYF. CDR3 DNA sequence: TGTGCCAGCAGCCCTGCCGGGTTCACCTCCTACGAGCAGTACTTC.

The V and J genes are TRBV30 and TRBJ2-1, with D unresolved. The CDR3 has 11 residues. V was cut by 3 bases and J by 10 bases, with 10 bases left in between. CDR1 is GTSNPN, CDR2 SVGIG, per germline (reference sequence). In DNA, the CDR3 is TGTGCCTGGAGCGCCCGAAGGGAGCAGTTCTTC. Translating it yields CAWSARREQFF.